The rows below give T cell receptor beta chains drawn from one sample of a study of blood T cell repertoires in COVID-19. This table comes from immunoSEQ multiplex PCR, and its TCRdb copy is limited to in-frame clones, with some not included. Counted here are about 140,000 clones, roughly 80% occurring once; the ten biggest clones make up approximately 8%. Sequenced material: peripheral blood. The receptors originated from a human donor in a cohort sampled during active COVID-19. CDR3s include the opening cysteine and the closing phenylalanine or tryptophan. The D gene is left open where the match is weak. Where a row states a size, it is once, few, many or the class of an expanded clone; other rows omit it.

D	V	size	J	CDR3	DNA
TRBD1	TRBV18	-	TRBJ2-3	CASSSRDRLPDTQYF	TGTGCCAGCTCATCCCGGGACAGACTGCCAGATACGCAGTATTTT
TRBD1	TRBV5-1	-	TRBJ2-3	CASTIEGASTDTQYF	TGCGCCAGCACCATAGAGGGGGCTAGCACAGATACGCAGTATTTT
-	TRBV2	-	TRBJ2-7	CASRLGPRRANEQYF	TGTGCCAGCAGGCTGGGACCCCGGAGGGCGAACGAGCAGTACTTC
-	TRBV6-2/TRBV6-3	once	TRBJ2-3	CASSSRGADTQYF	TGTGCCAGCAGTTCCAGAGGAGCAGATACGCAGTATTTT
-	TRBV19	-	TRBJ1-3	CASSISSGNTIYF	TGTGCCAGTAGTATCTCCTCTGGAAACACCATATATTTT
-	TRBV12-5	few	TRBJ1-1	CASGNPGLMNTEAFF	TGTGCTAGTGGAAACCCCGGACTGATGAACACTGAAGCTTTCTTT
-	TRBV21-1	-	TRBJ1-4	CASSKSRTNEKLFF	TGTGCCAGCAGCAAATCCAGAACTAATGAAAAACTGTTTTTT
TRBD1	TRBV5-4	-	TRBJ2-7	CASSTRTGAIHEQYF	TGTGCCAGCAGCACCCGGACAGGGGCAATACACGAGCAGTACTTC
-	TRBV25-1	-	TRBJ2-3	CASSESDYTDTQYF	TGTGCCAGCAGTGAATCGGACTACACAGATACGCAGTATTTT
-	TRBV7-3	-	TRBJ1-5	CASSSDSSNQPQHF	TGTGCCAGCAGCTCGGACAGTAGCAATCAGCCCCAGCATTTT
-	TRBV27	-	TRBJ2-5	CASSFVGSQETQYF	TGTGCCAGCAGTTTCGTCGGTTCACAAGAGACCCAGTACTTC
TRBD2	TRBV9	-	TRBJ2-1	CASSRHGGAGAQPEQFF	TGTGCCAGCAGCCGACACGGGGGGGCGGGAGCACAACCCGAGCAGTTCTTC
TRBD1	TRBV6-6	-	TRBJ1-2	CASSSEDRGHGYTF	TGTGCCAGCAGTTCCGAGGACAGGGGCCATGGCTACACCTTC
-	TRBV2	few	TRBJ2-7	CASRDRGAEQYF	TGTGCCAGCAGGGACAGAGGGGCCGAGCAGTACTTC
-	TRBV5-1	-	TRBJ2-7	CASSSTAASTGEQYF	TGCGCCAGCAGCTCCACAGCCGCTTCGACGGGGGAGCAGTACTTC
TRBD2	TRBV6-1	once	TRBJ2-1	CASSEAWQGLAGYNEQFF	TGTGCCAGCAGTGAAGCGTGGCAGGGACTAGCGGGATACAATGAGCAGTTCTTC
TRBD1	TRBV4-1	-	TRBJ2-1	CASSGDRVSDEQFF	TGCGCCAGCAGCGGGGACAGGGTCAGCGATGAGCAGTTCTTC
-	TRBV24-1	few	TRBJ1-2	CATSPSTLGDYGYTF	TGTGCCACCAGTCCCTCGACTCTAGGGGACTATGGCTACACCTTC
-	TRBV6-5	-	TRBJ1-3	CASSRFQGRGNTIYF	TGTGCCAGCAGCCGGTTTCAGGGGCGAGGAAACACCATATATTTT
TRBD1	TRBV6-1	-	TRBJ2-1	CASSEAPTGGNEQFF	TGTGCCAGCAGTGAAGCGCCTACAGGGGGCAATGAGCAGTTCTTC
-	TRBV14	-	TRBJ1-1	CASSQFTGTNTEAFF	TGTGCCAGCAGCCAATTTACAGGGACAAACACTGAAGCTTTCTTT
TRBD1	TRBV7-2	-	TRBJ2-3	CASTQRTGGTDTQYF	TGTGCCAGCACTCAGCGGACAGGGGGCACAGATACGCAGTATTTT
-	TRBV5-1	-	TRBJ1-1	CASSLESGFTTEAFF	TGCGCCAGCAGCTTGGAATCAGGGTTTACCACTGAAGCTTTCTTT
TRBD2	TRBV18	-	TRBJ2-7	CASSFLAGAEYYEQYF	TGTGCCAGCTCATTCCTAGCGGGGGCCGAGTACTACGAGCAGTACTTC
-	TRBV5-8	-	TRBJ2-3	CASSQFTGSDTQYF	TGTGCCAGCAGCCAATTTACAGGGTCCGATACGCAGTATTTT
-	TRBV7-9	-	TRBJ1-2	CASRADAGGAGYTF	TGTGCCAGCAGGGCCGACGCGGGAGGGGCTGGCTACACCTTC
TRBD1	TRBV4-2	-	TRBJ1-6	CASSPLRGPGSPLHF	TGTGCCAGCAGCCCTCTCAGGGGGCCCGGTTCACCCCTCCACTTT
TRBD1	TRBV10-3	once	TRBJ2-7	CAISRTGGYEQYF	TGTGCCATCAGTAGGACAGGGGGGTACGAGCAGTACTTC
-	TRBV7-2	-	TRBJ1-4	CASSLVGANEKLFF	TGTGCCAGCAGCTTAGTAGGGGCCAATGAAAAACTGTTTTTT
TRBD1	TRBV27	-	TRBJ1-6	CASSLDRGNSPLHF	TGTGCCAGCAGTTTAGACAGGGGTAATTCACCCCTCCACTTT
TRBD1	TRBV5-8	once	TRBJ2-1	CASSLGQGGDNEQFF	TGTGCCAGCAGCTTGGGACAGGGGGGAGACAATGAGCAGTTCTTC
-	TRBV6-6	-	TRBJ2-3	CALAQGRGGDTQYF	TGTGCGCTCGCTCAGGGAAGGGGAGGAGATACGCAGTATTTT
TRBD1	TRBV27	-	TRBJ1-1	CASSLWGRQGGTEAFF	TGTGCCAGCAGTTTATGGGGCAGACAGGGTGGCACTGAAGCTTTCTTT
-	TRBV10-3	-	TRBJ1-1	CAISPVNTEAFF	TGTGCCATCAGCCCAGTGAACACTGAAGCTTTCTTT
-	TRBV6-5	-	TRBJ1-4	CASSPEGREKLFF	TGTGCCAGCAGCCCGGAGGGTCGAGAAAAACTGTTTTTT
TRBD2	TRBV7-2	-	TRBJ2-1	CASRATSGGPSEQFF	TGTGCCAGCCGCGCGACTAGCGGGGGACCATCGGAGCAGTTCTTC
-	TRBV7-9	-	TRBJ2-7	CASSLVKGTYEQYF	TGTGCCAGCAGCTTAGTGAAGGGGACCTACGAGCAGTACTTC
-	TRBV11-2	-	TRBJ2-3	CASTLTGFGDTQYF	TGTGCCAGCACCTTAACAGGGTTTGGAGATACGCAGTATTTT
TRBD2	TRBV29-1	-	TRBJ2-7	CSVTGTSSYEQYF	TGCAGCGTTACCGGGACTAGCTCCTACGAGCAGTACTTC
TRBD2	TRBV28	-	TRBJ2-7	CASSSPRRGGLEQYF	TGTGCCAGCAGTTCCCCCCGGCGGGGGGGCCTCGAGCAGTACTTC
-	TRBV5-1	-	TRBJ2-2	CASSLATTVTGGELFF	TGCGCCAGCAGCTTGGCGACGACAGTTACCGGTGGGGAGCTGTTTTTT
-	TRBV6-5	-	TRBJ2-6	CASSYGSSSGANVLTF	TGTGCCAGCAGTTACGGTTCTAGCTCTGGGGCCAACGTCCTGACTTTC
TRBD1	TRBV7-9	few	TRBJ2-2	CASSLARDSENTGELFF	TGTGCCAGCAGCTTAGCGAGGGACAGCGAAAACACCGGGGAGCTGTTTTTT
TRBD2	TRBV7-3	-	TRBJ2-3	CASSSGGATDTQYF	TGTGCCAGCAGCAGCGGGGGGGCCACAGATACGCAGTATTTT
-	TRBV5-1	-	TRBJ2-1	CASTAVSSYNEQFF	TGCGCCAGCACAGCGGTGAGCTCCTACAATGAGCAGTTCTTC
-	TRBV5-1	once	TRBJ2-7	CASSVLDRVGHEQYF	TGCGCCAGCAGCGTCCTGGACAGAGTCGGCCACGAGCAGTACTTC
-	TRBV3-1/TRBV3-2	once	TRBJ2-5	CASSPGEGETQYF	TGTGCCAGCAGCCCCGGTGAGGGAGAGACCCAGTACTTC
-	TRBV6-5	-	TRBJ1-6	CASSPRVDYNSPLHF	TGTGCCAGCAGTCCTCGGGTCGACTATAATTCACCCCTCCACTTT
TRBD2	TRBV9	-	TRBJ2-7	CASSVSLTSVEQYF	TGTGCCAGCAGCGTATCCCTAACTAGCGTGGAGCAGTACTTC